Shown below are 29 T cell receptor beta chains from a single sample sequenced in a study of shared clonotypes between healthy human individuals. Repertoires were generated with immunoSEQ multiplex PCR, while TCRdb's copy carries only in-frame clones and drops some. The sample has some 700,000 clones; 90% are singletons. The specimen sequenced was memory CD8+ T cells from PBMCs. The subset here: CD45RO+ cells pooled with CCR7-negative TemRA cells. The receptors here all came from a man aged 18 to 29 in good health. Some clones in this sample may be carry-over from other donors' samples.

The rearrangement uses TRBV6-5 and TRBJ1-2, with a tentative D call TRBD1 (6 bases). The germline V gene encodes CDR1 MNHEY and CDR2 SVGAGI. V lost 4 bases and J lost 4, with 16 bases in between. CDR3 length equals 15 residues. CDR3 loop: CASSSIQGLGYGYTF. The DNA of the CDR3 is TGTGCCAGCAGTTCCATACAGGGATTAGGCTATGGCTACACCTTC.

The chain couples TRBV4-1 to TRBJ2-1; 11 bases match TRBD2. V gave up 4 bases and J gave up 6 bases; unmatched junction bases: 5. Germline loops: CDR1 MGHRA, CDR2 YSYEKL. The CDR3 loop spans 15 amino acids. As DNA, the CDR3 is TGCGCCAGCAGCCCAGGGACTAGCGGCCTCAATGAGCAGTTCTTC. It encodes CASSPGTSGLNEQFF.

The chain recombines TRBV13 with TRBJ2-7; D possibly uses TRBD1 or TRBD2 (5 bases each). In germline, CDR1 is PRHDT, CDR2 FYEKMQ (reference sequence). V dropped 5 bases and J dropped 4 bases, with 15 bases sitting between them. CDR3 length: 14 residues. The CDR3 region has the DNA TGTGCCAGCAGCACGGGACCGAAGGGGTACGAGCAGTACTTC. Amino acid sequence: CASSTGPKGYEQYF.

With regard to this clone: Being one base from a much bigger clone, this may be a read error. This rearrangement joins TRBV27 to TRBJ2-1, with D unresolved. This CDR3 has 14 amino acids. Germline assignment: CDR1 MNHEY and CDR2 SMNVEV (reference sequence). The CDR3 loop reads CASRLGFPGNGQFF. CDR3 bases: TGTGCCAGCAGATTAGGGTTCCCTGGGAATGGGCAGTTCTTC.

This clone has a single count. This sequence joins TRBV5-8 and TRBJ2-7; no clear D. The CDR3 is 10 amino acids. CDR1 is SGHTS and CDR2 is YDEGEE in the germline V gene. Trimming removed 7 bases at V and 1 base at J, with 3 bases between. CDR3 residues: CASGSYEQYF. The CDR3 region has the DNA TGTGCCAGCGGATCCTACGAGCAGTACTTC.

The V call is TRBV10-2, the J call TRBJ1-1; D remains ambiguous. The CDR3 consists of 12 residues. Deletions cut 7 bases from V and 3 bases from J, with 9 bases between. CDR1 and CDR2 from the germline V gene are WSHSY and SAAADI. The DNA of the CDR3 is TGCGCCAGCACCCTGGGCCACACTGAAGCTTTCTTT. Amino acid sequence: CASTLGHTEAFF.

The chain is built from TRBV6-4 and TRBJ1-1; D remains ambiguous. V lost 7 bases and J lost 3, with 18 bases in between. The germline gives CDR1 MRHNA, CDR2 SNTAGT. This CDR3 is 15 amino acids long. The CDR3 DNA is TGTGCCAGCACTCGCCGAACCTACTCATACACTGAAGCTTTCTTT. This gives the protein CASTRRTYSYTEAFF.

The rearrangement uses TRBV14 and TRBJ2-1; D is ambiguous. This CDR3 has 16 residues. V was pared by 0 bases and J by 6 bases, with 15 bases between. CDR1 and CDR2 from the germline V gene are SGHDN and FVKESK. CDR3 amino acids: CASSQESTQMGNEQFF. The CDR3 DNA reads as TGTGCCAGCAGCCAAGAATCGACCCAAATGGGCAATGAGCAGTTCTTC.

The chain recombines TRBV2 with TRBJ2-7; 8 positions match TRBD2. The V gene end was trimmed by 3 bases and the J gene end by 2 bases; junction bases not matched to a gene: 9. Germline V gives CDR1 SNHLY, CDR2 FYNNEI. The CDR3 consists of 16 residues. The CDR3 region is CASSDLGSGITYEQYF. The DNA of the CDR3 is TGTGCCAGCAGTGATCTCGGTAGCGGGATCACCTACGAGCAGTACTTC. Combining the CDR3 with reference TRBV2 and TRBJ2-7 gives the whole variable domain EPEVTQTPSHQVTQMGQEVILRCVPISNHLYFYWYRQILGQKVEFLVSFYNNEISEKSEIFDDQFSVERPDGSNFTLKIRSTKLEDSAMYFCASSDLGSGITYEQYFGPGTRLTVT.

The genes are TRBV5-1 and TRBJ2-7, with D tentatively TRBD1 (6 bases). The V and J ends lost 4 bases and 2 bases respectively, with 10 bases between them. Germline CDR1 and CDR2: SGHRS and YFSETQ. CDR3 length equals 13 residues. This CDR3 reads CASSADSAYEQYF. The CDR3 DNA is TGCGCCAGCAGCGCGGACAGTGCCTACGAGCAGTACTTC. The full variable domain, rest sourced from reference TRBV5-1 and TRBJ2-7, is KAGVTQTPRYLIKTRGQQVTLSCSPISGHRSVSWYQQTPGQGLQFLFEYFSETQRNKGNFPGRFSGRQFSNSRSEMNVSTLELGDSALYLCASSADSAYEQYFGPGTRLTVT.

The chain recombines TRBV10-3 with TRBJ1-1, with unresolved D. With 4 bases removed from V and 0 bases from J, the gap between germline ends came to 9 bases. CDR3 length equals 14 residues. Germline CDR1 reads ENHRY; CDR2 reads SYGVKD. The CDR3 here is CAISGNQLNTEAFF. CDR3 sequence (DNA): TGTGCCATCAGTGGGAACCAGCTGAACACTGAAGCTTTCTTT.

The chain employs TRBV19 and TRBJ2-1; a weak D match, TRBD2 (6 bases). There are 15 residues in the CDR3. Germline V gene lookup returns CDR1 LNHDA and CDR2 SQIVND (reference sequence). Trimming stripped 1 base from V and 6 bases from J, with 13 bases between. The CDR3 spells CASSIVSGVLNEQFF. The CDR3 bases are TGTGCCAGTAGTATAGTATCGGGGGTCCTCAATGAGCAGTTCTTC.

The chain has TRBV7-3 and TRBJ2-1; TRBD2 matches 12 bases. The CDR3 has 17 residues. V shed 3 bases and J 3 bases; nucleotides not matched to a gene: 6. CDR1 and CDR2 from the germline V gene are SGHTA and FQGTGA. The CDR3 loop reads CASSLGRTSGIYNEQFF. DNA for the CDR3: TGTGCCAGCAGCTTGGGTAGGACTAGCGGGATCTACAATGAGCAGTTCTTC.

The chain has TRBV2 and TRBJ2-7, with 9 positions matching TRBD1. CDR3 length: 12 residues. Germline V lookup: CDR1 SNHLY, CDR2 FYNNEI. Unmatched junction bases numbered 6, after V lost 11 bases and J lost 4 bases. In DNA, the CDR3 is TGTGCCGGCCGGGACAGGGCTTACGAGCAGTACTTC. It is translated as CAGRDRAYEQYF. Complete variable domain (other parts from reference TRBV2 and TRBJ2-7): EPEVTQTPSHQVTQMGQEVILRCVPISNHLYFYWYRQILGQKVEFLVSFYNNEISEKSEIFDDQFSVERPDGSNFTLKIRSTKLEDSAMYFCAGRDRAYEQYFGPGTRLTVT.

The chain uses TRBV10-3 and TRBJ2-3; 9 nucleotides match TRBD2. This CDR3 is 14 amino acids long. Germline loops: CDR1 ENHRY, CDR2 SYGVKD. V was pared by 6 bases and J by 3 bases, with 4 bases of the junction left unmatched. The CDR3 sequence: CAISLAGATDTQYF. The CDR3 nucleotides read TGTGCCATCAGCTTAGCGGGAGCAACAGATACGCAGTATTTT.

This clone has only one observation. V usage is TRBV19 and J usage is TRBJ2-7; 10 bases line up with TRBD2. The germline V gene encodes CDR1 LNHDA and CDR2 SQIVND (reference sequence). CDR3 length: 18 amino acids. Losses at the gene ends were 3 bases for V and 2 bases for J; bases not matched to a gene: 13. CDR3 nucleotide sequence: TGTGCCAGTAGTATGGTGGCTAGCGGGAGTAGCCGAACCTACGAGCAGTACTTC. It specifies CASSMVASGSSRTYEQYF. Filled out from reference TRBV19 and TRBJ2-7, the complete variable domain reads DGGITQSPKYLFRKEGQNVTLSCEQNLNHDAMYWYRQDPGQGLRLIYYSQIVNDFQKGDIAEGYSVSREKKESFPLTVTSAQKNPTAFYLCASSMVASGSSRTYEQYFGPGTRLTVT.

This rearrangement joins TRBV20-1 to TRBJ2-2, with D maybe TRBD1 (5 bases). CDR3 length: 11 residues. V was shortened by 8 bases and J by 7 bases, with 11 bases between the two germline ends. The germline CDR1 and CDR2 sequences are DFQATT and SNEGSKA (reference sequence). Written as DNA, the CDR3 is TGCAGTTTCAGGGCCGGCGGGGAGCTGTTTTTT. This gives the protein CSFRAGGELFF.

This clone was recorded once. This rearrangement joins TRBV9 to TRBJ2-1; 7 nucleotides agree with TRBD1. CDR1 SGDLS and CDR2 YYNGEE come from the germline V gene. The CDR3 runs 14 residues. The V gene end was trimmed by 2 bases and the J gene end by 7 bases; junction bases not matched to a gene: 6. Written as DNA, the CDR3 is TGTGCCAGCAGCGTGTCAGGGGGAAGGAATGAGCAGTTCTTC. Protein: CASSVSGGRNEQFF.

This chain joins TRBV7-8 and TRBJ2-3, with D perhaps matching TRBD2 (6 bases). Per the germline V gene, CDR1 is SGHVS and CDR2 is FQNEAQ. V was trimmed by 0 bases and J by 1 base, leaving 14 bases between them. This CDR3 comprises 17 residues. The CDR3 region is CASSLAVGGRGTDTQYF. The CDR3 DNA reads TGTGCCAGCAGCTTAGCGGTGGGAGGTAGGGGCACAGATACGCAGTATTTT.

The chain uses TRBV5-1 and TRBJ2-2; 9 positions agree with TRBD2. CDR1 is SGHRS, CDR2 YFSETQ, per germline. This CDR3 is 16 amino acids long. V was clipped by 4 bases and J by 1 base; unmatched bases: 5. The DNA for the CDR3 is TGCGCCAGCAGCCCCCCACTAGCGGGGAACACCGGGGAGCTGTTTTTT. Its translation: CASSPPLAGNTGELFF.

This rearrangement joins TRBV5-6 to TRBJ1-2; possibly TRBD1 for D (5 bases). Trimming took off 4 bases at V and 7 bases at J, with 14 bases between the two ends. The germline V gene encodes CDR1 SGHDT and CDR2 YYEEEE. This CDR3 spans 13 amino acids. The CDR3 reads CASSPGREVGYTF. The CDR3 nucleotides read TGTGCCAGCAGCCCTGGCAGGGAGGTTGGCTACACCTTC. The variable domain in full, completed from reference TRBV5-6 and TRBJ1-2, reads DAGVTQSPTHLIKTRGQQVTLRCSPKSGHDTVSWYQQALGQGPQFIFQYYEEEERQRGNFPDRFSGHQFPNYSSELNVNALLLGDSALYLCASSPGREVGYTFGSGTRLTVV.

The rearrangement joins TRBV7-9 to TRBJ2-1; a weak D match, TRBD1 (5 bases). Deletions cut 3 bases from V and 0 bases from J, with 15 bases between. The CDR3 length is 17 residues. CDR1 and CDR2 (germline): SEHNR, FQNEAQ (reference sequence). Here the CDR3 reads CASSFRAGQGSYNEQFF. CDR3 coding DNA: TGTGCCAGCAGCTTTCGGGCAGGGCAGGGCTCCTACAATGAGCAGTTCTTC.

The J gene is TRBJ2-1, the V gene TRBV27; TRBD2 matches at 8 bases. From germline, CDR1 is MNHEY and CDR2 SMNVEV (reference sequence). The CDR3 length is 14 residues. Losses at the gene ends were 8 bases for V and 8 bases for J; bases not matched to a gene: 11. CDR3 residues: CASHAYSGIDEQFF. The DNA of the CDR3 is TGTGCCAGCCATGCTTATAGCGGGATCGATGAGCAGTTCTTC.

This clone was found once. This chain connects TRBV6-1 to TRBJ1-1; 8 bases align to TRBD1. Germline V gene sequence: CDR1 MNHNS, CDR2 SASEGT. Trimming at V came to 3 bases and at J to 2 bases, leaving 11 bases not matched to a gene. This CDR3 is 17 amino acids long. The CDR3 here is CASSDPGGASVNTEAFF. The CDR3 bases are TGTGCCAGCAGTGACCCAGGGGGCGCGAGCGTTAACACTGAAGCTTTCTTT.

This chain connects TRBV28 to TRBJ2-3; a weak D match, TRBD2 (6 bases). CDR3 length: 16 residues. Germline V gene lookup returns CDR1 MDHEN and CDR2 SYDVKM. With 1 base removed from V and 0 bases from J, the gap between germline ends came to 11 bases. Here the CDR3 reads CASSLLLAASTDTQYF. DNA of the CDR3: TGTGCCAGCAGTTTATTACTAGCAGCTAGCACAGATACGCAGTATTTT.

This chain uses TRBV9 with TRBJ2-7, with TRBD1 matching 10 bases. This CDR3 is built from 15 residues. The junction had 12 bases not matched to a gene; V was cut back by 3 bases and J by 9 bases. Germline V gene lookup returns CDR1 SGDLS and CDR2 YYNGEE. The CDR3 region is CASSGGTGDQKLQYF. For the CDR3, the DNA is TGTGCCAGCAGCGGAGGGACAGGGGATCAGAAATTGCAGTACTTC.

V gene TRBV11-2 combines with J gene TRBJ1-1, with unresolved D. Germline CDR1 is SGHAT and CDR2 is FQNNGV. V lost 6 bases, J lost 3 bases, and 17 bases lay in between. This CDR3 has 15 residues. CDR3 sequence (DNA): TGTGCCAGCAGACCACTTTCTGCGGGAGACACTGAAGCTTTCTTT. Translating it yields CASRPLSAGDTEAFF.

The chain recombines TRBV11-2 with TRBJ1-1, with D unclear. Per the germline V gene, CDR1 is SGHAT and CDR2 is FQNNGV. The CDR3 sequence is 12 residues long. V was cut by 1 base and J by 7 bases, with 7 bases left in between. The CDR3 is CASSLVEYEAFF. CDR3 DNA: TGTGCCAGCAGCTTAGTTGAGTATGAAGCTTTCTTT. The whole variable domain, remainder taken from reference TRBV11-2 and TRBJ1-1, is EAGVAQSPRYKIIEKRQSVAFWCNPISGHATLYWYQQILGQGPKLLIQFQNNGVVDDSQLPKDRFSAERLKGVDSTLKIQPAKLEDSAVYLCASSLVEYEAFFGQGTRLTVV.

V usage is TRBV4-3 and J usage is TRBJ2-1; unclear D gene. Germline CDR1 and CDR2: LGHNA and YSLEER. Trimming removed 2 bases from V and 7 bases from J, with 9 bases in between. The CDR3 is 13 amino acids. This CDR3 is CASSQNWRNEQFF. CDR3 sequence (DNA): TGCGCCAGCAGCCAAAACTGGCGAAATGAGCAGTTCTTC.